These 17 T cell receptor beta chains were sequenced from one sample in a study of shared T cell receptors in the human thymus. Some clones are missing from TCRdb's copy, which holds only in-frame ones; the method was immunoSEQ multiplex PCR. The profile shows 700,000 to 750,000 clones, 70% to 90% of them singletons. The data also belong to a second study, concerning human thymus T cells.

The sequenced sample consisted of thymocytes. These receptors came from a girl in the first two years of life with a congenital heart defect.

This clone has only one observation. This chain uses TRBV25-1 with TRBJ1-1, with a possible D match to TRBD1 (6 bases). This CDR3 is built from 17 residues. Germline V gives CDR1 MGHDK, CDR2 SYGVNS. With 1 base removed from V and 1 base from J, the gap between germline ends came to 16 bases. CDR3: CASSECRQGSENTEAFF. The CDR3 DNA sequence: TGTGCCAGCAGTGAATGTCGGCAGGGGAGTGAGAACACTGAAGCTTTCTTT.

This chain uses TRBV7-9 with TRBJ1-5; TRBD1 matches 8 bases. Germline-derived CDR1 and CDR2 are SEHNR and FQNEAQ (reference sequence). The CDR3 spans 16 residues. Trimming at V came to 5 bases and at J to 1 base, leaving 7 bases not matched to a gene. CDR3 coding DNA: TGTGCCAGCAGCCGTGACAGGGGATCCAGCAATCAGCCCCAGCATTTT. Residues: CASSRDRGSSNQPQHF.

This clone was counted once. The junction departs from germline at one end; a sequencing error may be responsible. This sample also contains other DNA sequences that code for the same CDR3. The chain combines TRBV9 with TRBJ1-6; 7 positions match TRBD1. Germline assignment: CDR1 SGDLS and CDR2 YYNGEE. CDR3 size: 21 residues. CDR3 protein: CASSVGPAFVGRGDHNSPLHF. The CDR3 DNA reads TGTGCCAGCAGCGTAGGGCCCGCTTTTGTGGGCAGGGGGGATCATAATTCCCCCCTCCACTTT.

Of note for this clone: Different DNA sequences within this sample yield the same CDR3. The V gene is TRBV4-3, the J gene TRBJ1-6; perhaps TRBD1 as D (6 bases). V was trimmed by 1 base and J by 0 bases, leaving 13 bases between them. The CDR3 extends over 18 amino acids. Looked up from germline, CDR1 is LGHNA and CDR2 is YSLEER. As DNA, the CDR3 is TGCGCCAGCAGCCAAGTTCCCCCGGACAGCTCCTATAATTCACCCCTCCACTTT. This sequence encodes CASSQVPPDSSYNSPLHF.

The chain uses TRBV7-3 and TRBJ2-7; 9 bases are a match to TRBD1. Germline CDR1 is SGHTA and CDR2 is FQGTGA. The trim removed 4 bases at V and 2 bases at J, leaving 6 bases unmatched. The CDR3 spans 15 residues. In DNA, the CDR3 is TGTGCCAGCAGCTCCACAGGGGGCCCCACCTACGAGCAGTACTTC. Its protein product is CASSSTGGPTYEQYF.

This chain uses TRBV6-4 with TRBJ2-1; 8 bases align to TRBD2. The germline CDR1 and CDR2 sequences are MRHNA and SNTAGT. This CDR3 region has 18 residues. Germline trimming cut 3 bases from V and 4 bases from J; bases unmatched to any gene: 14. The CDR3 reads CASSEVVSPSGGYNEQFF. The CDR3, as DNA: TGTGCCAGCAGTGAGGTGGTGTCCCCAAGCGGGGGTTACAATGAGCAGTTCTTC.

Points on this clone: At one boundary the junction diverges from the germline segment, which might be a read error. The chain is built from TRBV10-2 and TRBJ2-7; no firm D call. Germline assignment: CDR1 WSHSY and CDR2 SAAADI. The CDR3 covers 15 residues. CDR3 protein: CASREFESFSYEQYF. The DNA of the CDR3 is TGCGCCAGCAGAGAGTTCGAAAGCTTCTCCTACGAGCAGTACTTC.

Details on this clone: At one end the junction does not follow the germline gene, possibly because of a read error. The chain has TRBV28 and TRBJ1-5; TRBD1 might be the D (6 bases). CDR3 length equals 13 residues. The germline CDR1 and CDR2 sequences are MDHEN and SYDVKM. This CDR3 is CASNLGGSPGGIF. CDR3 nucleotide sequence: TGTGCCAGCAATTTGGGGGGCAGTCCGGGGGGGATTTTT.

The sample holds one count of this clone. This chain links TRBV13 with TRBJ1-3, with 8 bases lining up with TRBD1. The V segment lost 5 bases and the J segment 10 bases; nucleotides outside the gene matches: 4. The germline gives CDR1 PRHDT, CDR2 FYEKMQ (reference sequence). The CDR3 runs to 12 residues. DNA of the CDR3: TGTGCCAGCAGCAACCGACAGGGGACCATATATTTT. It encodes CASSNRQGTIYF.

This clone appeared a single time. The V and J genes are TRBV2 and TRBJ2-7, with 9 bases that match TRBD1. V lost 6 bases, J lost 3 bases, and 15 bases stayed unmatched. The CDR3 consists of 17 residues. Germline V lookup: CDR1 SNHLY, CDR2 FYNNEI. The CDR3 spells CASSRPGTGTTNYEQYF. The DNA of the CDR3 is TGTGCCAGCAGCCGTCCCGGGACAGGGACCACTAACTACGAGCAGTACTTC.

The rearrangement links TRBV5-1 to TRBJ2-1, with 10 bases identical to TRBD2. This CDR3 has 14 amino acids. Germline V gene data show CDR1 as SGHRS and CDR2 as YFSETQ. V shed 3 bases, J shed 5 bases, and the junction held 2 bases outside the gene matches. Here the CDR3 reads CASSSGTSDNEQFF. As DNA, the CDR3 is TGCGCCAGCAGCTCTGGGACTAGCGACAATGAGCAGTTCTTC.

The V call is TRBV5-1, the J call TRBJ2-5; 9 nucleotides line up with TRBD2. Germline values: CDR1 SGHRS, CDR2 YFSETQ. J was trimmed by 5 bases and V by 4 bases; bases with no gene match: 6. The CDR3 contains 14 residues. As DNA, the CDR3 is TGCGCCAGCAGCCCCAGCGGGGGGAGGGAGACCCAGTACTTC. This sequence encodes CASSPSGGRETQYF.

This rearrangement joins TRBV4-1 to TRBJ2-1, with a tentative D call TRBD2 (6 bases). CDR1 MGHRA and CDR2 YSYEKL come from the germline V gene. The V gene lost 8 bases and the J gene lost 16 bases, with 15 bases spanning the gap. CDR3 length: 10 amino acids. CDR3 residues: CASGGAPGFF. DNA of the CDR3: TGCGCCAGCGGCGGGGCGCCAGGATTCTTC.

CDR3 nucleotide sequence: TGTGCCACCAGACCGGGACAAGCGAATGAAAAACTGTTTTTT. It specifies CATRPGQANEKLFF. The chain carries TRBV15 and TRBJ1-4; maybe TRBD1 (6 bases). V was pared by 6 bases and J by 5 bases, with 13 bases between. Germline loops: CDR1 LNHNV, CDR2 YYDKDF (reference sequence). The CDR3 has 14 residues.

The chain couples TRBV4-1 to TRBJ2-7; no definite D call. CDR1 and CDR2 (germline): MGHRA, YSYEKL. This CDR3 has 16 amino acids. The germline V and J ends were trimmed by 0 bases and 5 bases, with 17 bases remaining between them. CDR3 sequence: CASSQDGRAILDEQYF. The CDR3 bases are TGCGCCAGCAGCCAAGATGGGCGTGCCATTCTCGACGAGCAGTACTTC.

The gene calls are TRBV15 and TRBJ1-5; D gene unclear. Germline CDR1 reads LNHNV; CDR2 reads YYDKDF (reference sequence). V was cut by 3 bases and J by 3 bases, with 12 bases left in between. The CDR3 spans 15 residues. The CDR3 sequence is CATSRGGLNNQPQHF. For the CDR3, the DNA is TGTGCCACCAGCAGGGGCGGACTTAACAATCAGCCCCAGCATTTT. The variable domain in full, with the rest retrieved from reference TRBV15 and TRBJ1-5, is DAMVIQNPRYQVTQFGKPVTLSCSQTLNHNVMYWYQQKSSQAPKLLFHYYDKDFNNEADTPDNFQSRRPNTSFCFLDIRSPGLGDTAMYLCATSRGGLNNQPQHFGDGTRLSIL.

The chain employs TRBV7-2 and TRBJ2-3, with 7 bases fitting TRBD2. The ends lost 4 bases at V and 0 bases at J; junction bases unmatched: 7. Germline CDR1 reads SGHTA; CDR2 reads FQGNSA. There are 16 residues in the CDR3. CDR3 region: CASSSERGPSTDTQYF. DNA for the CDR3: TGTGCCAGCAGCTCAGAGCGGGGACCGAGCACAGATACGCAGTATTTT.